This T cell receptor (beta chain) was obtained from a study of blood T cell repertoires in COVID-19. The CDR3 has 18 residues. CDR1 is MNHEY and CDR2 is SMNVEV in the germline V gene (reference sequence). With V trimmed by 0 bases and J by 7 bases, 13 bases remained unmatched. The table came from immunoSEQ multiplex PCR; TCRdb's copy has only in-frame clones and leaves some out. The sample holds around 100,000 clones; about 88% are singletons and the top ten take more than 1.5%. The V call is TRBV27, the J call TRBJ2-1, with 9 bases aligning to TRBD2. This TCR came from a man older than 75 with acute or convalescent COVID-19. The material sequenced was peripheral blood. DNA of the CDR3: TGTGCCAGCAGTTTATCGGCAAAGGGGGCTAGCGGGGCGAATGAGCAGTTCTTC. Its translation: CASSLSAKGASGANEQFF.